Each of the 18 T cell receptor beta chains below was sequenced from the same sample in a study of shared clonotypes between healthy human individuals. The method was immunoSEQ multiplex PCR; TCRdb's version includes in-frame clones alone and lacks a portion of them. The table shows a few million clones, with 90% to 95% occurring only once. Sequences were obtained from naive CD4+ T cells sorted from blood. This sample's subset: CD45RA+ positively selected. These receptors all stem from a man aged 18 to 30 in good health.

Regarding this clone: The same CDR3 also results from other DNA sequences found in this sample. The chain uses TRBV7-2 and TRBJ1-1; D unclear. The CDR3 is 13 amino acids. V lost 4 bases to trimming and J lost 0 bases, with 6 bases between them. Germline assignment: CDR1 SGHTA and CDR2 FQGNSA. The CDR3 spells CASSSQLNTEAFF. The CDR3 DNA is TGTGCCAGCAGCTCACAGCTGAACACTGAAGCTTTCTTT.

The chain has TRBV2 and TRBJ2-3; maybe TRBD1 (6 bases). The CDR3 loop spans 16 amino acids. Trimming left V 7 bases short and J 0 bases short, with 17 bases between. Germline V gene data show CDR1 as SNHLY and CDR2 as FYNNEI. The CDR3 region is CASKATGVFSTDTQYF. The CDR3, as DNA: TGTGCCAGCAAAGCGACAGGCGTTTTTAGCACAGATACGCAGTATTTT. The full variable domain, with the rest looked up from reference TRBV2 and TRBJ2-3, is EPEVTQTPSHQVTQMGQEVILRCVPISNHLYFYWYRQILGQKVEFLVSFYNNEISEKSEIFDDQFSVERPDGSNFTLKIRSTKLEDSAMYFCASKATGVFSTDTQYFGPGTRLTVL.

This chain links TRBV7-2 with TRBJ2-2; no clear D gene. The CDR3 spans 17 residues. CDR1 is SGHTA and CDR2 is FQGNSA in the germline V gene. V was cut by 3 bases and J by 6 bases, with 20 bases left in between. DNA for the CDR3: TGTGCCAGCAGCTTTCGACCCGCCGGCAGTAGTTCCGGGGAGCTGTTTTTT. Translated, it gives CASSFRPAGSSSGELFF.

V and J are TRBV6-5 and TRBJ2-7, with 9 bases fitting TRBD1. CDR1 is MNHEY, CDR2 SVGAGI, per germline. The CDR3 extends over 14 amino acids. The J segment lost 4 bases and the V segment lost 5 bases, leaving 6 bases of the junction unmatched. CDR3 sequence: CASSRQGGIYEQYF. Written as DNA, the CDR3 is TGTGCCAGCAGTCGACAGGGGGGTATTTACGAGCAGTACTTC.

The J gene is TRBJ2-3, the V gene TRBV5-6; 8 bases are shared with TRBD1. Trimming cost V 1 base and J 4 bases; bases outside gene matches: 5. This CDR3 has 15 residues. In germline, CDR1 is SGHDT, CDR2 YYEEEE. As DNA, the CDR3 is TGTGCCAGCAGCTTGAGTGGCAGGGGGCCAGATACGCAGTATTTT. The encoded protein is CASSLSGRGPDTQYF.

The chain is built from TRBV5-4 and TRBJ2-1; D assignment may be TRBD1 or TRBD2 (6 bases each). This CDR3 contains 16 residues. Trimming pared 0 bases from V and 0 bases from J, leaving 10 bases between. Germline-derived CDR1 and CDR2 are SGHNT and YYREEE (reference sequence). The CDR3 is CASSLGGAGSYNEQFF. Here the CDR3 DNA reads TGTGCCAGCAGCTTGGGGGGGGCCGGCTCCTACAATGAGCAGTTCTTC.

This clone showed up just a few times. Other DNA sequences within the sample encode an identical CDR3. CDR3 in amino acids: CASSFLDSNYGYTF. As DNA, the CDR3 is TGTGCCAGCAGTTTCCTAGACAGTAACTATGGCTACACCTTC. The chain is built from TRBV28 and TRBJ1-2; the D gene is possibly TRBD1 (5 bases). The germline V gene encodes CDR1 MDHEN and CDR2 SYDVKM. V was clipped by 3 bases and J by 1 base, with 9 bases between them. The CDR3 covers 14 residues.

This chain uses TRBV5-1 with TRBJ2-3; the D is unclear. The V gene lost 4 bases and the J gene lost 5 bases, with 11 bases spanning the gap. The CDR3 length is 13 residues. CDR1 is SGHRS, CDR2 YFSETQ, per germline. This CDR3 reads CASSPGTRDTQYF. In DNA, the CDR3 is TGCGCCAGCAGCCCCGGCACCCGAGATACGCAGTATTTT.

This sequence joins TRBV10-3 and TRBJ2-1; D unresolved. The CDR3 has 11 amino acids. Germline-derived CDR1 and CDR2 are ENHRY and SYGVKD. V gave up 5 bases and J gave up 9 bases, with 8 bases separating them. The CDR3 here is CAISFWGEQFF. The CDR3 bases are TGTGCCATCAGTTTCTGGGGTGAGCAGTTCTTC.

This clone was recorded once. The same CDR3 is also encoded by other DNA sequences in this sample. The gene calls are TRBV7-2 and TRBJ2-3, with D uncertain. Germline-derived CDR1 and CDR2 are SGHTA and FQGNSA. V dropped 1 base and J dropped 6 bases, with 11 bases sitting between them. There are 14 residues in the CDR3. For the CDR3, the DNA is TGTGCCAGCAGCTTAGGCCTAGAGTCGGATACGCAGTATTTT. Protein sequence: CASSLGLESDTQYF.

This clone has just a few counts. This chain links TRBV2 with TRBJ1-5; D is unresolved. Trimming cost V 6 bases and J 3 bases, with 12 bases left between them. CDR3 length: 14 residues. Per germline, CDR1 SNHLY and CDR2 FYNNEI. CDR3 coding DNA: TGTGCCAGCAGGAACGGGAGGTCCAATCAGCCCCAGCATTTT. It is translated as CASRNGRSNQPQHF.

V gene TRBV10-1 combines with J gene TRBJ2-3, with D unclear. This CDR3 spans 13 amino acids. Deletions cut 8 bases from V and 2 bases from J, with 11 bases between. The germline CDR1 and CDR2 sequences are WNHNN and SYGVQD (reference sequence). CDR3 loop: CASQDFDTDTQYF. The CDR3 region has the DNA TGCGCCAGCCAAGACTTTGACACAGATACGCAGTATTTT.

The chain links TRBV19 to TRBJ1-2; D gene ambiguous. The CDR3 length is 14 residues. Trimming took 3 bases from V and 2 from J, leaving 10 bases between them. Per germline, CDR1 LNHDA and CDR2 SQIVND (reference sequence). CDR3 protein: CASSIKGLNYGYTF. The CDR3 DNA sequence: TGTGCCAGTAGTATCAAGGGATTGAACTATGGCTACACCTTC.

This chain links TRBV28 with TRBJ1-3, with D maybe TRBD1 (6 bases). Germline assignment: CDR1 MDHEN and CDR2 SYDVKM. The CDR3 length is 13 residues. The V gene lost 10 bases and the J gene lost 4 bases, with 14 bases spanning the gap. The CDR3 spells CATLGGNGNTIYF. For the CDR3, the DNA is TGTGCCACTCTAGGGGGGAACGGAAACACCATATATTTT.

As regards this clone: Other DNA sequences in the sample encode the same CDR3. The chain couples TRBV5-1 to TRBJ2-5; D is ambiguous. The germline V gene has CDR1 SGHRS and CDR2 YFSETQ. The CDR3 sequence is 13 residues long. V lost 0 bases to trimming and J lost 2 bases, with 5 bases between them. The CDR3 here is CASSLGSQETQYF. The DNA of the CDR3 is TGCGCCAGCAGCTTGGGATCGCAAGAGACCCAGTACTTC. Variable domain in full (rest from reference TRBV5-1 and TRBJ2-5): KAGVTQTPRYLIKTRGQQVTLSCSPISGHRSVSWYQQTPGQGLQFLFEYFSETQRNKGNFPGRFSGRQFSNSRSEMNVSTLELGDSALYLCASSLGSQETQYFGPGTRLLVL.

The chain uses TRBV5-1 and TRBJ2-2; D not resolved. The length of the CDR3 is 12 residues. Germline lookup yields CDR1 SGHRS and CDR2 YFSETQ. Trimming took off 0 bases at V and 6 bases at J, with 3 bases between the two ends. This CDR3 reads CASSLVPGELFF. The CDR3 region has the DNA TGCGCCAGCAGCTTGGTTCCCGGGGAGCTGTTTTTT.

This clone was seen only once. The identical CDR3 is also encoded by other nucleotide sequences in the sample. This chain joins TRBV11-3 and TRBJ1-1, with D tentatively TRBD1 (6 bases). This CDR3 has 13 residues. The germline CDR1 and CDR2 sequences are SGHNT and YENEEA. Trimming removed 6 bases at V and 0 bases at J, with 8 bases between. Here the CDR3 DNA reads TGTGCCAGCAGTAGGGGGGTGAACACTGAAGCTTTCTTT. This encodes CASSRGVNTEAFF.

This clone was seen just once. The chain couples TRBV4-2 to TRBJ1-3; no definite D call. The CDR3 covers 16 residues. Trimming removed 0 bases at V and 0 bases at J, with 9 bases between. Per germline, CDR1 LGHNA and CDR2 YNFKEQ. CDR3 loop: CASSQDRVSSGNTIYF. CDR3 sequence (DNA): TGTGCCAGCAGCCAAGATCGAGTTTCCTCTGGAAACACCATATATTTT.